This TCR beta chain was retrieved from a study of Graves' ophthalmopathy and Graves' hyperthyroidism. Study summary: Sampling took place at initial diagnosis, with peripheral blood obtained before any treatment. Regarding the study as a whole: Stable hyperthyroidism and ophthalmopathy were told apart by a 13-signature model, which achieved about 88% sensitivity and over 65% specificity.

The CDR3 contains 13 residues. Germline lookup yields CDR1 MDHEN and CDR2 SYDVKM. V was clipped by 5 bases and J by 5 bases; unmatched bases: 1. This clonotype was counted many times. Antigen: not known. Ophthalmopathy not arising within 18 months of follow-up defined hyperthyroidism as stable. If patients had other autoimmune diseases, uncontrolled infections, pregnancy or lactation, they were excluded. Transcripts of RNA were the source for amplifying TCR beta CDR3 regions. Amplification began with first-round RT-PCR using HTBI primers, then second-round multiplex PCR was performed. TCRdb analysed the multiplex PCR reads with MiXCR anew, one entry per CDR3 protein. The table lists 400,000 or so distinct CDR3 sequences, 15% to 20% of them singletons.

The clonotype was recovered from an adult woman with stable Graves' hyperthyroidism. The V gene is TRBV28, the J gene TRBJ1-5, with TRBD1 matching 9 bases. The sample taken for sequencing was peripheral blood. CDR3 coding DNA: TGTGCCAGCAGTGGGGACAGGGATCAGCCCCAGCATTTT. Translation: CASSGDRDQPQHF.